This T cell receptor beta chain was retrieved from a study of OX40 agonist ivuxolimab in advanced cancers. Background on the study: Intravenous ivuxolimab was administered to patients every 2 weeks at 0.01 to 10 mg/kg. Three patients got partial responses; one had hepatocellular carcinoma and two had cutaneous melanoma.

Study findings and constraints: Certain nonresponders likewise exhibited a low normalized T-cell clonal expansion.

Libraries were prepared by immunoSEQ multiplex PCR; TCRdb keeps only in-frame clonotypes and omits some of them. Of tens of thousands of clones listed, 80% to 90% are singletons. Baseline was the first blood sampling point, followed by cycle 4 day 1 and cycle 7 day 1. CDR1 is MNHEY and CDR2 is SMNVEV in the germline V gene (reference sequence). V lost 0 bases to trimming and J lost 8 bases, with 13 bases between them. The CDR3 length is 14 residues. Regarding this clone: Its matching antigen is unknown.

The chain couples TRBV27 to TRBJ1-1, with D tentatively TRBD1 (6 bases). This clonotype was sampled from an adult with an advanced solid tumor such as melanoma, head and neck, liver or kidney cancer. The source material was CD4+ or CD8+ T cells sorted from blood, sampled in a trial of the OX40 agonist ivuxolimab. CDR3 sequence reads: CASSLSRGRGEAFF. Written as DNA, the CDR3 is TGTGCCAGCAGTTTATCGCGGGGGCGAGGGGAAGCTTTCTTT.